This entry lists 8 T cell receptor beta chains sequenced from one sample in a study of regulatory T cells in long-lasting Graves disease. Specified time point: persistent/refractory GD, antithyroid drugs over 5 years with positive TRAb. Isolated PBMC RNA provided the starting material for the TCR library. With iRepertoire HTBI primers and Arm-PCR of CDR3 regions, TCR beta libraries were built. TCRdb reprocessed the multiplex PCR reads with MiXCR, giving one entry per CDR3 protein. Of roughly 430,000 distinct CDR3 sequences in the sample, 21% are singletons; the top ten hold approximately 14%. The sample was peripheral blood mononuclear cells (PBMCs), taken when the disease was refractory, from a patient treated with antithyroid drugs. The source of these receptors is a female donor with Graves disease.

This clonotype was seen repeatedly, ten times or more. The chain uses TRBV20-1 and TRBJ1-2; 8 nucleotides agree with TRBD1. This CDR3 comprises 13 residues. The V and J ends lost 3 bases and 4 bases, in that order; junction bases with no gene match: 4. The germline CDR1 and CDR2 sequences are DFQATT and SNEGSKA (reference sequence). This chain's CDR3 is CSASQGAGYGYTF. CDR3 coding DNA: TGCAGTGCTAGCCAGGGGGCGGGCTATGGCTACACCTTC.

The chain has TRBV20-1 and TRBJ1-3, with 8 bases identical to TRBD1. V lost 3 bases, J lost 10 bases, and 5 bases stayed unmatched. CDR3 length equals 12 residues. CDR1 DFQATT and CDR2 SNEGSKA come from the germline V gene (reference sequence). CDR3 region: CSASQDRATIYF. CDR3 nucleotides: TGCAGTGCTAGTCAGGACAGGGCGACCATATATTTT.

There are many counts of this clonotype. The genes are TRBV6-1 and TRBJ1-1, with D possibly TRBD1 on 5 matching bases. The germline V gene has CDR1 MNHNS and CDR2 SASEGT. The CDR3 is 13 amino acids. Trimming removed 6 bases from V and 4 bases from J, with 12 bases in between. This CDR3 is CASRSTGGTEAFF. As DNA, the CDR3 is TGTGCCAGCAGGTCGACGGGGGGCACTGAAGCTTTCTTT.

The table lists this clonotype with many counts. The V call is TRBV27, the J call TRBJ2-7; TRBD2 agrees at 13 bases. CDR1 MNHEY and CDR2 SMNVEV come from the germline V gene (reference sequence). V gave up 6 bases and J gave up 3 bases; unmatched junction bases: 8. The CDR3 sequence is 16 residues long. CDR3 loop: CASSRTSGRLLYEQYF. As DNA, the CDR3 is TGTGCCAGCAGCCGGACTAGCGGGAGACTCCTCTACGAGCAGTACTTC.

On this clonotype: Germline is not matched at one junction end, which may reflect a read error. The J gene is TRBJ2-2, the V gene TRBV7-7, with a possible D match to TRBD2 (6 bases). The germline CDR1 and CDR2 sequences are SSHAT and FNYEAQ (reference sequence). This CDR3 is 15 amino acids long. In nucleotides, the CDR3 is TGTGCTAGCAGCCCCCGGGAGCACGGCACCGGGGAGCTGTTTTTT. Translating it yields CASSPREHGTGELFF.

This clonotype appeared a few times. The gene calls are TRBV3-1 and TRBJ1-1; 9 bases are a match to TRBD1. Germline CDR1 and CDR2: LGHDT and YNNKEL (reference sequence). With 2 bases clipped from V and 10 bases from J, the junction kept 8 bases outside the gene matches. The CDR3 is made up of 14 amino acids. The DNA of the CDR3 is TGTGCCAGCAGCCAATCCGGGACAGGGCCGAGAGCTTTCTTT. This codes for CASSQSGTGPRAFF.

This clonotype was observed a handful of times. The CDR3 DNA follows: TGCAGTGCCCCCCCGACAGCGGCCAAAAACATTCAGTACTTC. Encoded protein: CSAPPTAAKNIQYF. This sequence joins TRBV20-1 and TRBJ2-4, with D maybe TRBD1 (5 bases). The CDR3 loop spans 14 amino acids. Germline-derived CDR1 and CDR2 are DFQATT and SNEGSKA (reference sequence). V was clipped by 6 bases and J by 1 base, with 13 bases between them.

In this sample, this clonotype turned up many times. The CDR3 nucleotides are TGTGCCAGCAGCGTAATAGGGGCGGAAGCTTTCTTT. Translated: CASSVIGAEAFF. The gene calls are TRBV11-2 and TRBJ1-1, with D tentatively TRBD1 (5 bases). This CDR3 region has 12 residues. Trimming removed 5 bases from V and 8 bases from J, with 12 bases in between. In germline, CDR1 is SGHAT, CDR2 FQNNGV.